This note documents a single TCR beta chain sequence. This clonotype has just a few counts. Its antigen has not been determined. No quality values exist for individual bases; no much larger clone is one base distant. This entry is derived from a study of T-cell reconstitution after alpha-beta-depleted transplantation in children (dated by TCRdb to about 2016). With respect to the entire study: T-cell immune reconstitution after TCRalphabeta/CD19-depleted allogeneic hematopoietic cell transplantation in children was quantitatively tracked in the study by means of TCR repertoire profiling.

The library was produced with PCR. Sequencing was carried out with an Illumina HiSeq 2500. TCR library preparation used molecular barcoding, with unique molecular identifiers applied to normalize quantification of the TCRbeta repertoire. In TCRdb, the public reads were trimmed at Q25 with fastp and aligned with MiXCR, with productive beta chains retained. Entries are consolidated by CDR3 protein sequence, retaining the most common genes and DNA. Recorded for this sample are 500,000 or so distinct CDR3 sequences; around a third of them occurred a single time. The top ten constitute more than 2% of the sample. The germline V gene (reference sequence) provides CDR1 LNHNV and CDR2 YYDKDF. Germline trimming amounts to 0 bases on V and 7 bases on J, with 5 as the count of junction bases outside the gene matches. From the cysteine through the phenylalanine, the CDR3 covers 15 amino acids. Only the CDR3 DNA is retained, 45 bases long and in frame from the first base.

This clonotype was obtained from a human donor who donated a stem cell graft to a child with aplastic anemia. Specimen: PBMCs from the stem cell graft donor, collected from the stem cell graft. The chain employs TRBV15 and TRBJ2-1; 8 middle bases align to TRBD2. Here is the DNA: TGTGCCACCAGCAGAGATCGGGGGGGGTTGAATGAGCAGTTCTTC. This yields the protein CATSRDRGGLNEQFF.